The 28 T cell receptor beta chains listed next were all sequenced from one sample in a study of T cell repertoires in cytomegalovirus infection. MiXCR was run by TCRdb on the reads, yielding one entry per CDR3 protein. Among 700,000 to 900,000 distinct CDR3 sequences listed, 25% to 35% were seen once. The antigens for these receptors are not known. The sequences come from cultured CD8+ T cells from PBMCs, collected from culture after CMV antigen stimulation. The receptors originated from a human donor in good health (CMV status not recorded). Some clones in this sample may be carry-over from other donors' samples.

The sample holds a few counts of this clonotype. The V and J genes are TRBV6-1 and TRBJ1-1; TRBD1 agrees at 9 bases. Germline V CDR1 and CDR2: MNHNS, SASEGT. This CDR3 region has 16 residues. The junction had 9 bases not matched to a gene; V was cut back by 7 bases and J by 0 bases. CDR3 sequence (DNA): TGTGCCAGCACCGGACAGGGGTGGAGGATGAACACTGAAGCTTTCTTT. The encoded protein is CASTGQGWRMNTEAFF.

The rearrangement links TRBV6-2 or TRBV6-3 to TRBJ1-1; D remains ambiguous. This CDR3 has 13 amino acids. Germline V gives CDR1 MNHEY, CDR2 SVGEGT. Trimming cost V 8 bases and J 3 bases, with 13 bases left between them. CDR3 region: CASRLSVYTEAFF. The DNA for the CDR3 is TGTGCCAGCCGGCTTTCTGTATACACTGAAGCTTTCTTT.

This clonotype has just a few counts. The chain combines TRBV20-1 with TRBJ1-5, with 7 bases fitting TRBD1. V trimming: 0 bases; J trimming: 5 bases; junction bases outside the gene matches: 7. The CDR3 extends over 15 amino acids. Germline CDR1 reads DFQATT; CDR2 reads SNEGSKA (reference sequence). The CDR3 DNA sequence: TGCAGTGCTAGAGATGGGCACAGGGGAGATCAGCCCCAGCATTTT. Translating it yields CSARDGHRGDQPQHF.

The genes are TRBV15 and TRBJ1-5, with unresolved D. The CDR3 is 8 residues long. The germline gives CDR1 LNHNV, CDR2 YYDKDF (reference sequence). The CDR3 spells CVKGPQHF. CDR3 DNA sequence: TGTGTGAAGGGACCCCAGCATTTT.

This rearrangement joins TRBV15 to TRBJ1-3; D possibly corresponds to TRBD1 (5 bases). Germline V lookup: CDR1 LNHNV, CDR2 YYDKDF (reference sequence). This CDR3 comprises 17 residues. Trimming pared 0 bases from V and 0 bases from J, leaving 12 bases between. The CDR3 DNA sequence: TGTGCCACCAGCAGAGATTCAGGGAGAAGCTCTGGAAACACCATATATTTT. This encodes CATSRDSGRSSGNTIYF.

The V and J genes are TRBV20-1 and TRBJ1-3, with 7 bases that match TRBD1. This CDR3 is built from 14 residues. CDR1 and CDR2 from the germline V gene are DFQATT and SNEGSKA (reference sequence). V gave up 3 bases and J gave up 9 bases; unmatched junction bases: 11. This CDR3 reads CSARGLGQGGTIYF. The CDR3 nucleotides are TGCAGTGCTAGGGGTTTGGGTCAGGGGGGCACCATATATTTT.

This chain connects TRBV29-1 to TRBJ1-2; D ambiguous. The length of the CDR3 is 16 residues. CDR1 is SQVTM, CDR2 ANQGSEA, per germline. Trimming took off 3 bases at V and 3 bases at J, with 20 bases between the two ends. CDR3 residues: CSVERVTHWGDYGYTF. CDR3 bases: TGCAGCGTTGAGAGGGTGACGCACTGGGGAGACTATGGCTACACCTTC.

J is TRBJ1-2 and V is TRBV4-1; D is ambiguous. In germline, CDR1 is MGHRA, CDR2 YSYEKL. The V end was cut by 0 bases, the J end by 8 bases, with 13 bases between. This CDR3 spans 14 amino acids. The CDR3 DNA reads TGCGCCAGCAGCCAAGACCCTTCTGGAGCCGGCTACACCTTC. As protein: CASSQDPSGAGYTF.

This clonotype was counted ten times or more. The chain combines TRBV7-2 with TRBJ2-7; 8 positions agree with TRBD1. V lost 4 bases to trimming and J lost 3 bases; unmatched junction nucleotides: 5. There are 14 residues in the CDR3. From germline, CDR1 is SGHTA and CDR2 FQGNSA. The CDR3 DNA reads as TGTGCCAGCAGCTCGGGTACAGGGGGCTACGAGCAGTACGTC. This encodes CASSSGTGGYEQYV.

The table lists this clonotype with a few counts. This chain uses TRBV29-1 with TRBJ1-1, with D tentatively TRBD1 (5 bases). The CDR3 extends over 12 amino acids. The V and J ends lost 7 bases and 4 bases respectively, with 13 bases between them. The germline gives CDR1 SQVTM, CDR2 ANQGSEA. The CDR3, as DNA: TGCAGCGAAACCTGGGGGGTCACTGAAGCTTTCTTT. Translation: CSETWGVTEAFF.

The chain links TRBV7-2 to TRBJ2-7; TRBD2 is a possible D gene (5 bases). This CDR3 is built from 13 residues. V was trimmed by 3 bases and J by 4 bases, leaving 10 bases between them. Germline lookup yields CDR1 SGHTA and CDR2 FQGNSA. In nucleotides, the CDR3 is TGTGCCAGCAGCTTCTTCACTAGTTACGAGCAGTACTTC. It yields the protein CASSFFTSYEQYF.

This chain joins TRBV5-1 and TRBJ2-2, with D possibly matching TRBD1 (5 bases). V gave up 0 bases and J gave up 3 bases, with 12 bases separating them. The CDR3 has 16 residues. Germline loops: CDR1 SGHRS, CDR2 YFSETQ. The CDR3 DNA sequence: TGCGCCAGCAGCTTGGGAGTCCAGGGCGACACCGGGGAGCTGTTTTTT. This translates into CASSLGVQGDTGELFF.

V usage is TRBV5-5 and J usage is TRBJ2-7; perhaps TRBD1 as D (6 bases). CDR3 length: 14 amino acids. The germline V gene encodes CDR1 SGHKS and CDR2 YYEKEE (reference sequence). Trimming stripped 1 base from V and 2 bases from J, with 10 bases between. The CDR3 protein is CASSLSGQPYEQYV. The CDR3 DNA is TGTGCCAGCAGCTTGTCCGGACAGCCCTACGAGCAGTACGTC.

The CDR3 bases are TGTGCCAGCAGCCTTCGACAGGGGGGTGATGGCTACACCTTC. Translated, it gives CASSLRQGGDGYTF. The chain joins TRBV6-2 or TRBV6-3 to TRBJ1-2; 9 bases align to TRBD1. There are 14 residues in the CDR3. Germline CDR1 and CDR2: MNHEY and SVGEGT. J was trimmed by 6 bases and V by 6 bases; bases with no gene match: 8.

The rearrangement uses TRBV2 and TRBJ1-6; 10 bases map to TRBD1. The CDR3 loop spans 16 amino acids. With V trimmed by 8 bases and J by 5 bases, 9 bases remained unmatched. The germline CDR1 and CDR2 sequences are SNHLY and FYNNEI. The CDR3 DNA reads as TGTGCCAGCGTGAACCGGGACAGGGGAAATAATTCACCCCTCCACTTT. This gives the protein CASVNRDRGNNSPLHF.

The V gene is TRBV4-3, the J gene TRBJ2-5, with 10 bases that match TRBD2. The length of the CDR3 is 18 residues. After removal of 0 bases from V and 5 bases from J, the junction contained 12 bases not matched to a gene. Germline assignment: CDR1 LGHNA and CDR2 YSLEER. CDR3 in amino acids: CASSQDIAGGLLGETQYF. CDR3 coding DNA: TGCGCCAGCAGCCAAGATATAGCGGGGGGCCTTCTCGGGGAGACCCAGTACTTC.

This clonotype was seen a single time. The DNA of the CDR3 is TGCAGTCCGAGATCTAGCGGGGGGGTAAATGAGCAGTTCTTC. Its translation: CSPRSSGGVNEQFF. The rearrangement joins TRBV20-1 to TRBJ2-1; TRBD2 aligns across 12 bases. J gave up 7 bases and V 8 bases, and 9 bases lay outside the gene matches. Germline CDR1 DFQATT, CDR2 SNEGSKA (reference sequence). This CDR3 is 14 amino acids long.

This clonotype has just a few counts. The rearrangement links TRBV7-3 to TRBJ2-1; 9 bases line up with TRBD2. Germline-derived CDR1 and CDR2 are SGHTA and FQGTGA. V lost 1 base to trimming and J lost 7 bases; unmatched junction nucleotides: 8. The CDR3 runs to 16 residues. The CDR3, as DNA: TGTGCCAGCAGCTTAATAGGCGGGGGGGCCACGAATGAGCAGTTCTTC. Translation: CASSLIGGGATNEQFF.

This clonotype was detected ten times or more. This chain connects TRBV7-8 to TRBJ2-2; 7 bases map to TRBD1. CDR1 SGHVS and CDR2 FQNEAQ come from the germline V gene. After removal of 10 bases from V and 10 bases from J, the junction contained 18 bases not matched to a gene. The CDR3 covers 15 residues. CDR3 loop: CANAMIRDSQTELFF. The CDR3 bases are TGTGCCAACGCCATGATCCGGGACAGTCAAACGGAGCTGTTTTTT.

CDR3 DNA sequence: TGTGCCAGTAGTGTTACTAGCGGACTCAGAGAGCAGTTCTTC. This translates into CASSVTSGLREQFF. The V and J genes are TRBV19 and TRBJ2-1; 8 bases fit TRBD2. Per germline, CDR1 LNHDA and CDR2 SQIVND (reference sequence). This CDR3 has 14 amino acids. Trimming removed 5 bases from V and 10 bases from J; junction bases left unmatched: 10.

This clonotype appeared once. V and J are TRBV6-6 and TRBJ1-1; D not resolved. There are 12 residues in the CDR3. Trimming pared 8 bases from V and 0 bases from J, leaving 7 bases between. The V gene's germline CDR1 is MNHNY and CDR2 SVGAGI (reference sequence). DNA for the CDR3: TGTGCCAGCGGGGTAGTGAACACTGAAGCTTTCTTT. It codes for CASGVVNTEAFF.

In its sample, this clonotype was seen a few times. The chain links TRBV11-2 to TRBJ2-7; D perhaps matches TRBD1 (6 bases). With 5 bases removed from V and 10 bases from J, the gap between germline ends came to 21 bases. The CDR3 length is 14 residues. Germline CDR1 SGHAT, CDR2 FQNNGV. This CDR3 is CASSPPGDSPPQYV. For the CDR3, the DNA is TGTGCCAGCAGCCCCCCAGGGGATAGCCCACCACAGTACGTC.

A few counts support this clonotype. The chain employs TRBV2 and TRBJ1-1; TRBD1 might be the D (6 bases). Trimming cost V 1 base and J 3 bases, with 15 bases left between them. The CDR3 loop spans 16 amino acids. The germline V gene encodes CDR1 SNHLY and CDR2 FYNNEI. The CDR3 DNA sequence: TGTGCCAGCAGTGAAGAGGATGACAGGAGGTACACTGAAGCTTTCTTT. Amino acids: CASSEEDDRRYTEAFF. Together with reference TRBV2 and TRBJ1-1, the CDR3 gives the full variable domain: EPEVTQTPSHQVTQMGQEVILRCVPISNHLYFYWYRQILGQKVEFLVSFYNNEISEKSEIFDDQFSVERPDGSNFTLKIRSTKLEDSAMYFCASSEEDDRRYTEAFFGQGTRLTVV.

Concerning this clonotype itself: This may be a read error, as it is one base from a much larger clone. This chain uses TRBV7-1 with TRBJ2-3; TRBD2 matches 14 bases. TRBV7-1 is placed among ORFs of uncertain function. J was trimmed by 0 bases and V by 5 bases; bases with no gene match: 7. This CDR3 has 18 amino acids. CDR3 coding DNA: TGTGCCAGCAGCCCCCGGACTAGCGGGGGGCTCAGCACAGATACGCAGTATTTT. This encodes CASSPRTSGGLSTDTQYF.

V is TRBV4-1 and J is TRBJ2-7; weak D call: TRBD1 (6 bases). Between the trimmed V and J ends, which lost 0 bases and 0 bases, there was a span of 12 bases. Germline lookup yields CDR1 MGHRA and CDR2 YSYEKL. This CDR3 region has 16 residues. As DNA, the CDR3 is TGCGCCAGCAGCCAAGATGCGGCAGGGGTCTCCTACGAGCAGTACTTC. Protein product: CASSQDAAGVSYEQYF.

The chain joins TRBV4-1 to TRBJ1-1; D is undetermined. Germline CDR1 reads MGHRA; CDR2 reads YSYEKL. CDR3 size: 16 residues. V lost 3 bases and J lost 2, with 16 bases in between. In DNA form, the CDR3 reads TGCGCCAGCAGCCAGTCAAGCAGGTTAAGAAACACTGAAGCTTTCTTT. This encodes CASSQSSRLRNTEAFF.

This clonotype was found a few times. This chain joins TRBV7-9 and TRBJ1-2; 11 bases line up with TRBD1. J was trimmed by 6 bases and V by 6 bases; bases with no gene match: 6. The V gene's germline CDR1 is SEHNR and CDR2 FQNEAQ (reference sequence). There are 14 residues in the CDR3. CDR3 DNA sequence: TGTGCCAGCAGACCCAGGACAGGGGGCGATGGCTACACCTTC. This gives the protein CASRPRTGGDGYTF.

This clonotype was detected only a few times. The V call is TRBV6-1, the J call TRBJ2-7; 9 bases fit TRBD1. The CDR3 loop spans 15 amino acids. Unmatched junction bases numbered 9, after V lost 5 bases and J lost 4 bases. Germline assignment: CDR1 MNHNS and CDR2 SASEGT. This CDR3 reads CASSPPGQGLYEQYF. CDR3 sequence (DNA): TGTGCCAGCAGTCCGCCGGGACAGGGTCTGTACGAGCAGTACTTC.